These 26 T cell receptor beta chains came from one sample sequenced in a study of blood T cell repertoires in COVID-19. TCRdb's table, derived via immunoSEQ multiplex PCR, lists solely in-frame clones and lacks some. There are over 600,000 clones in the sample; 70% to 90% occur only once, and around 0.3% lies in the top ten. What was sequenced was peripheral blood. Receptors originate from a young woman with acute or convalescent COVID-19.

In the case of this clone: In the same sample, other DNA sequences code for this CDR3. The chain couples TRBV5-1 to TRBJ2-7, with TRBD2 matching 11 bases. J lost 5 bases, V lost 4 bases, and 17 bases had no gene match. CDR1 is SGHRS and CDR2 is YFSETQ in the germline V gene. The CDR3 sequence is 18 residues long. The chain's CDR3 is CASSLRAVAGGLWNEQYF. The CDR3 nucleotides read TGCGCCAGCAGCCTACGGGCGGTAGCGGGGGGGTTATGGAACGAGCAGTACTTC.

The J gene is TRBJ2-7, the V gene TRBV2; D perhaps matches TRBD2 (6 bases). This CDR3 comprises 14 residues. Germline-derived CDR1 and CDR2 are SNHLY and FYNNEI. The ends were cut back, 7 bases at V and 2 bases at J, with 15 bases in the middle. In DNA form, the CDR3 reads TGTGCCAGCAAAGGAGGGCACAGACCCTACGAGCAGTACTTC. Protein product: CASKGGHRPYEQYF.

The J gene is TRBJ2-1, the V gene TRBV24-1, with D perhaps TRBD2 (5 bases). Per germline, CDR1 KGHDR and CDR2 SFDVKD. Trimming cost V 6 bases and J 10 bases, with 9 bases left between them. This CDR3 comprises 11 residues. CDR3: CATSPGWEQFF. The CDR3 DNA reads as TGTGCCACCAGTCCGGGGTGGGAGCAGTTCTTC.

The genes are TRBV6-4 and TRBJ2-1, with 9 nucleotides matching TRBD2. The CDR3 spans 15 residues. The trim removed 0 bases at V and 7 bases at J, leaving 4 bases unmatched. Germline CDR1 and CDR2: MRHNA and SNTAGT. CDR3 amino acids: CASSDSGSGGNEQFF. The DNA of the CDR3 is TGTGCCAGCAGTGACTCAGGTAGCGGGGGAAATGAGCAGTTCTTC.

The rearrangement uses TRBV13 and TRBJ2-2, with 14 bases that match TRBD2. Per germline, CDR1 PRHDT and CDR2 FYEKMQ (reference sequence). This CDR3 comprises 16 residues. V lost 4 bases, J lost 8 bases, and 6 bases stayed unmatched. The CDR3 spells CASSSWTSGGRGELFF. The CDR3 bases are TGTGCCAGCAGCTCCTGGACTAGCGGGGGGCGAGGGGAGCTGTTTTTT. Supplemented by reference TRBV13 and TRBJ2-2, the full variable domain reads AAGVIQSPRHLIKEKRETATLKCYPIPRHDTVYWYQQGPGQDPQFLISFYEKMQSDKGSIPDRFSAQQFSDYHSELNMSSLELGDSALYFCASSSWTSGGRGELFFGEGSRLTVL.

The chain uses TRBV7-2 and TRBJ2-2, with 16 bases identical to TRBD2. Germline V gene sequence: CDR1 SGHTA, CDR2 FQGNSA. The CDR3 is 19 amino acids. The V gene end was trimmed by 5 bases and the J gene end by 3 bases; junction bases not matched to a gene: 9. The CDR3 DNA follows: TGTGCCAGCAGCCCGGGACTAGCGGGGGGGCGTCAGGACACCGGGGAGCTGTTTTTT. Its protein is CASSPGLAGGRQDTGELFF.

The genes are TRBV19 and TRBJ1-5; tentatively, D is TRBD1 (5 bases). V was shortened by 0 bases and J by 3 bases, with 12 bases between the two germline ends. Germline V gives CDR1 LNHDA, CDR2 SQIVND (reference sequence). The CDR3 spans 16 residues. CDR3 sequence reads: CASSIDVGGLNQPQHF. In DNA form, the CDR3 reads TGTGCCAGTAGTATAGATGTGGGGGGTCTCAATCAGCCCCAGCATTTT.

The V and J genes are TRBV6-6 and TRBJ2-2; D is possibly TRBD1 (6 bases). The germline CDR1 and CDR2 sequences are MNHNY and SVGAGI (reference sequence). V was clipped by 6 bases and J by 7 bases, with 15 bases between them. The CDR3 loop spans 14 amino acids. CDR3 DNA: TGTGCCAGCAGGTTACAGGGCGGATACGGGGAGCTGTTTTTT. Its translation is CASRLQGGYGELFF.

The DNA of the CDR3 is TGTGCCAGCAGTTTCGGCCAGGGCTATGGCTACACCTTC. Translating gives CASSFGQGYGYTF. V usage is TRBV27 and J usage is TRBJ1-2; weak D call: TRBD1 (5 bases). Germline CDR1 is MNHEY and CDR2 is SMNVEV (reference sequence). There are 13 residues in the CDR3. V lost 3 bases and J lost 4, with 9 bases in between.

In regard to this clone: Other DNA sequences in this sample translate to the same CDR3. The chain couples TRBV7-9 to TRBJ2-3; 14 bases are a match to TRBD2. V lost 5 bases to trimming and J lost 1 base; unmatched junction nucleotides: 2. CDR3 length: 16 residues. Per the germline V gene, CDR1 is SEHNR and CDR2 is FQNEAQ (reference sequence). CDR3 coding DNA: TGTGCCAGCAGCCTGGGACTAGCGGGAGGCACAGATACGCAGTATTTT. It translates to CASSLGLAGGTDTQYF.

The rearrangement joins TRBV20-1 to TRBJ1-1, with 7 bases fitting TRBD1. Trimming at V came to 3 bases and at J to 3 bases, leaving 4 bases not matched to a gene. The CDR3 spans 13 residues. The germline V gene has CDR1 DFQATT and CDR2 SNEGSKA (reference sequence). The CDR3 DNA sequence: TGCAGTGCTAGTGCAGACAGGGACACTGAAGCTTTCTTT. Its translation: CSASADRDTEAFF.

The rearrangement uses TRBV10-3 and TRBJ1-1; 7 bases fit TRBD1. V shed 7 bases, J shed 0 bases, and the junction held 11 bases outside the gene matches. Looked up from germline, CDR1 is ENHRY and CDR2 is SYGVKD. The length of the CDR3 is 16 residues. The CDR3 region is CAIITGVMAMNTEAFF. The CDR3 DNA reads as TGTGCCATCATTACAGGGGTGATGGCCATGAACACTGAAGCTTTCTTT.

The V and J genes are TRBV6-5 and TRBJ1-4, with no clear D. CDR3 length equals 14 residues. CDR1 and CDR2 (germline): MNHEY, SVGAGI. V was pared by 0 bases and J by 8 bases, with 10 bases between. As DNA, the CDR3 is TGTGCCAGCAGTTACTCGTCAGGTGGGGAAAAACTGTTTTTT. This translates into CASSYSSGGEKLFF.

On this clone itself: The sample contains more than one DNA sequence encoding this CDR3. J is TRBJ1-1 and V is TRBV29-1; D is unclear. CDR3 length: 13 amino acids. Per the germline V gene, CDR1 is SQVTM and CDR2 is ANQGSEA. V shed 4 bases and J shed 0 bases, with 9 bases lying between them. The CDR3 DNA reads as TGCAGCGTTGGCCCAGGCCTGAACACTGAAGCTTTCTTT. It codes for CSVGPGLNTEAFF.

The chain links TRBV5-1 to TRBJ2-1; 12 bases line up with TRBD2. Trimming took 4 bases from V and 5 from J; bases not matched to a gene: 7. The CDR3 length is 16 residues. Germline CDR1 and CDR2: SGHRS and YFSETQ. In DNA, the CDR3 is TGCGCCAGCAGCAGACTAGCGGGGGCTATTAACAATGAGCAGTTCTTC. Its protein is CASSRLAGAINNEQFF. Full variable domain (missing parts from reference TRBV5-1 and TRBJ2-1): KAGVTQTPRYLIKTRGQQVTLSCSPISGHRSVSWYQQTPGQGLQFLFEYFSETQRNKGNFPGRFSGRQFSNSRSEMNVSTLELGDSALYLCASSRLAGAINNEQFFGPGTRLTVL.

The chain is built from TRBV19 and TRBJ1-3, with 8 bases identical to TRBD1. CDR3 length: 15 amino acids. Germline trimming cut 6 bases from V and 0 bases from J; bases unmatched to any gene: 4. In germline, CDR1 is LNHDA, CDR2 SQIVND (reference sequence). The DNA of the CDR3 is TGTGCCAGTAGGGACAGGGCAAACTCTGGAAACACCATATATTTT. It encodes CASRDRANSGNTIYF.

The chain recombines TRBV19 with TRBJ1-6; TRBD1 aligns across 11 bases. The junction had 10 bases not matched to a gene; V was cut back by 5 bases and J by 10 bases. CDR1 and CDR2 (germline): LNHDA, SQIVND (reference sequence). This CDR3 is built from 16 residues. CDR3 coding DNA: TGTGCCAGTAGTGGTGGACAGGGGGCCGCCGTATCACCCCTCCACTTT. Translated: CASSGGQGAAVSPLHF. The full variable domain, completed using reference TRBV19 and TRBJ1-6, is DGGITQSPKYLFRKEGQNVTLSCEQNLNHDAMYWYRQDPGQGLRLIYYSQIVNDFQKGDIAEGYSVSREKKESFPLTVTSAQKNPTAFYLCASSGGQGAAVSPLHFGNGTRLTVT.

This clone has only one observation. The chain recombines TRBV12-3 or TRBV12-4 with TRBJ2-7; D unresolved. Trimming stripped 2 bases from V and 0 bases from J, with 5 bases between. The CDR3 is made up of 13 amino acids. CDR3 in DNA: TGTGCCAGCAGTTTAATTAGCTCCTACGAGCAGTACTTC. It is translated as CASSLISSYEQYF.

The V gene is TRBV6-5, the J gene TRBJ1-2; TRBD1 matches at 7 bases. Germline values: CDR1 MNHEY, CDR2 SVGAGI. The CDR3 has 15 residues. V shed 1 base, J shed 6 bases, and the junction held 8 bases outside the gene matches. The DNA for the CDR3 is TGTGCCAGCAGTTACTTTAGGGGGCGCGGAGATGGCTACACCTTC. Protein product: CASSYFRGRGDGYTF.

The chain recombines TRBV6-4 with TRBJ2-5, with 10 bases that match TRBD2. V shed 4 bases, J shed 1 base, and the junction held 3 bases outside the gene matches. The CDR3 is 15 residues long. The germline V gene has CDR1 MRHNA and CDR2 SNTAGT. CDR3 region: CASSVLAGSQETQYF. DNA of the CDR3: TGTGCCAGCAGTGTACTAGCGGGGAGCCAAGAGACCCAGTACTTC.

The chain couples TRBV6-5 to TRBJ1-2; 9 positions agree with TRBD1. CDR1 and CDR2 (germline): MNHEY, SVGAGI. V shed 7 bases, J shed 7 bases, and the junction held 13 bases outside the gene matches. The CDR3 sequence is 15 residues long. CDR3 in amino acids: CASTVETGTGIGYTF. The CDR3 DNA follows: TGTGCCAGCACTGTTGAAACCGGGACAGGGATTGGCTACACCTTC.

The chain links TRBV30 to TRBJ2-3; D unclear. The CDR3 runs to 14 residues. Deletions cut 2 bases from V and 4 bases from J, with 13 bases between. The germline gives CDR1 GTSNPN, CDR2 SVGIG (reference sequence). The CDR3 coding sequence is TGTGCCTGGAGTCCCGGCGAAGAGGCAGATACGCAGTATTTT. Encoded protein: CAWSPGEEADTQYF. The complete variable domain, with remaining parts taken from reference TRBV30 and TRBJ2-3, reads SQTIHQWPATLVQPVGSPLSLECTVEGTSNPNLYWYRQAAGRGLQLLFYSVGIGQISSEVPQNLSASRPQDRQFILSSKKLLLSDSGFYLCAWSPGEEADTQYFGPGTRLTVL.

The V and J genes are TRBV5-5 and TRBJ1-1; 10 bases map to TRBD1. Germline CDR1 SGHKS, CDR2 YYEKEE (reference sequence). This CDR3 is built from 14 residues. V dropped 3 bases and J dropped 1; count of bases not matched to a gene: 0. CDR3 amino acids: CASSWTGGNTEAFF. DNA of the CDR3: TGTGCCAGCAGCTGGACAGGGGGGAACACTGAAGCTTTCTTT.

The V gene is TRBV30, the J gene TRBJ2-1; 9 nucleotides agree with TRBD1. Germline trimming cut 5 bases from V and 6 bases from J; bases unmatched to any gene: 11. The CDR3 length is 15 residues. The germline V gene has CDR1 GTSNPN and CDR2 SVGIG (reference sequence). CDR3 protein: CAWGPGTGWFNEQFF. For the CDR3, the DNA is TGTGCCTGGGGTCCCGGGACAGGGTGGTTCAATGAGCAGTTCTTC.

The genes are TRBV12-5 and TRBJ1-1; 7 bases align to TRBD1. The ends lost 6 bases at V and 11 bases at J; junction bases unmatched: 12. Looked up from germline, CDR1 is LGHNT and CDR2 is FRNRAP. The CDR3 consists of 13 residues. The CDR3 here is CASGSLQGWVAFF. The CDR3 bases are TGTGCTAGTGGCTCGCTACAGGGGTGGGTGGCTTTCTTT.

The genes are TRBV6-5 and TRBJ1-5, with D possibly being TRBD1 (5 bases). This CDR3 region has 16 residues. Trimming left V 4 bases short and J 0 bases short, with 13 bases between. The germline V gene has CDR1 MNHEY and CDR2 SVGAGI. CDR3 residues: CASSSNRITSNQPQHF. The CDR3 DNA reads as TGTGCCAGCAGTTCTAACAGGATCACTAGCAATCAGCCCCAGCATTTT.